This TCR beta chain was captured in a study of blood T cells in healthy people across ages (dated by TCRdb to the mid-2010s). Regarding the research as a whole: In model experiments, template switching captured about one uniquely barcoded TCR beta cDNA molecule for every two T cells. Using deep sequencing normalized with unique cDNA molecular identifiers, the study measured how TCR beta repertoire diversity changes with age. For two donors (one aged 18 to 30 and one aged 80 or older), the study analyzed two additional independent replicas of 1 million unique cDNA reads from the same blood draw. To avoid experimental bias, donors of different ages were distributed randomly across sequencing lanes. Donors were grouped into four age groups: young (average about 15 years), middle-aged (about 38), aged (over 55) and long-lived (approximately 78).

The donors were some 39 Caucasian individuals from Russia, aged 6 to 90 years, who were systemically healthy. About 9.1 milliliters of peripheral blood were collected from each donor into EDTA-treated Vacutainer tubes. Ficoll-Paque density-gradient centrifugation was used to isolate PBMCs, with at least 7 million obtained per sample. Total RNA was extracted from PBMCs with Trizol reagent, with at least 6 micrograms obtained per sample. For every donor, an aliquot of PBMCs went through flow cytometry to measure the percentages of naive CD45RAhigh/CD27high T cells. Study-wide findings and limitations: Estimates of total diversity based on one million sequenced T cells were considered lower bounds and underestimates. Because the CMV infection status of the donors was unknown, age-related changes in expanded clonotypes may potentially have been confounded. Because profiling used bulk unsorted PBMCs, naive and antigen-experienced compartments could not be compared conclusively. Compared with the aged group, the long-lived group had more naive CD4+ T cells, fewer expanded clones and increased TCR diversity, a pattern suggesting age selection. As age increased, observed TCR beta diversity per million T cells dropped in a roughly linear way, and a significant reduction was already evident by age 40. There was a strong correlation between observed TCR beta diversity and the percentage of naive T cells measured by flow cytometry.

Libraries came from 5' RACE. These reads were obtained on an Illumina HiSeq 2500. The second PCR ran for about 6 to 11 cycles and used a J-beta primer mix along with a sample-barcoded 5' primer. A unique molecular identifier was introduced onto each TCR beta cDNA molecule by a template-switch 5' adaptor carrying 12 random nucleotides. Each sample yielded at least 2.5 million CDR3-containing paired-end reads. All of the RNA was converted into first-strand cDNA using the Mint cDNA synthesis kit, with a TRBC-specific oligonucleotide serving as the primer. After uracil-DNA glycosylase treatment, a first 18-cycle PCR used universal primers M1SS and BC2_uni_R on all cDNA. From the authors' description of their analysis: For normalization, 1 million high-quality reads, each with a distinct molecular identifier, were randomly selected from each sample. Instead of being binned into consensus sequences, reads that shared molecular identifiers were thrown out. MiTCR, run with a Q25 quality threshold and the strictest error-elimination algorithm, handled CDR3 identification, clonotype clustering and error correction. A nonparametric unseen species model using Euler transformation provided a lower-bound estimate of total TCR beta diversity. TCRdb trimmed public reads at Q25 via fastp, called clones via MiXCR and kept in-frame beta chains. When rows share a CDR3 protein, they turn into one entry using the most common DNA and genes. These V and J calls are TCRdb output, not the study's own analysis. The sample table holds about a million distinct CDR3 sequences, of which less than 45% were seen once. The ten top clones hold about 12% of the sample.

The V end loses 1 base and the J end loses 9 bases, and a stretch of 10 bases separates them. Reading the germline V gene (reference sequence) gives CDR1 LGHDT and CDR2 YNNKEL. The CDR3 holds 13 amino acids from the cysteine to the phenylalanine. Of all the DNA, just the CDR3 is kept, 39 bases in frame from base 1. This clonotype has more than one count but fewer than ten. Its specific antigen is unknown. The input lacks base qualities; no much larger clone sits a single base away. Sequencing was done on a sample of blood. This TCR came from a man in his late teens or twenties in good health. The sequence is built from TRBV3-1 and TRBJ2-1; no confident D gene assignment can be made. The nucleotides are TGTGCCAGCAGCCAAGTCCCCGGCGTTGAGCAGTTCTTC. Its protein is CASSQVPGVEQFF.